This TCR beta chain was sequenced in a study of blood T cell repertoires in COVID-19. Turning to the study itself: Spain, Italy and the United States supplied samples that represented acute and convalescent COVID-19.

The CDR3 is 11 residues long. Per the germline V gene, CDR1 is SGHRS and CDR2 is YFSETQ. V was clipped by 5 bases and J by 15 bases; unmatched bases: 5. Repertoires were generated with immunoSEQ multiplex PCR, while TCRdb's copy carries only in-frame clones and drops some. The sample records approximately 260,000 clones, 75% to 90% being singletons. This clone has just a few counts. Sequences were obtained from peripheral blood. This chain connects TRBV5-1 to TRBJ1-6; TRBD1 matches at 7 bases. This TCR came from a woman in her thirties or forties who had recovered from COVID-19. CDR3 amino acids: CASRDQGGLHF. In DNA, the CDR3 is TGCGCCAGCAGGGACCAGGGGGGCCTCCACTTT.